Shown below are 13 T cell receptor beta chains from a single sample sequenced in a study of Ad26.COV2.S vaccination and SARS-CoV-2 variants. This table comes from immunoSEQ multiplex PCR, and its TCRdb copy is limited to in-frame clones, with some not included. The sample consists of some 250,000 clones, approximately 87% of them appearing once. Sample treatment: some 20 received Ad26.COV2.S at low or high dose, single or two shots; about 5 received placebo; per-sample allocation not given. It was on day 63 after the first vaccine or placebo injection that samples were taken. The starting material was peripheral blood, obtained in a trial of Ad26.COV2.S vaccine versus placebo. These receptors were taken from a person between 18 and 59 years old who received the Ad26.COV2.S COVID-19 vaccine or a placebo.

The CDR3 spells CSVEDLKGRTEAFF. For the CDR3, the DNA is TGCAGCGTTGAAGATCTGAAGGGAAGAACTGAAGCTTTCTTT. The rearrangement uses TRBV29-1 and TRBJ1-1; unclear D gene. The germline CDR1 and CDR2 sequences are SQVTM and ANQGSEA. There are 14 residues in the CDR3. V was shortened by 0 bases and J by 5 bases, with 13 bases between the two germline ends.

This chain connects TRBV28 to TRBJ2-3; D gene ambiguous. The CDR3 consists of 12 residues. V was pared by 8 bases and J by 2 bases, with 8 bases between. In germline, CDR1 is MDHEN, CDR2 SYDVKM. The CDR3: CASRRITDTQYF. The CDR3 DNA is TGTGCCAGCCGCAGGATCACAGATACGCAGTATTTT.

This clone was detected once. The rearrangement links TRBV25-1 to TRBJ2-2; perhaps D is TRBD1 or TRBD2 (5 bases each). Trimming cost V 6 bases and J 5 bases, with 19 bases left between them. The CDR3 sequence is 16 residues long. Germline values: CDR1 MGHDK, CDR2 SYGVNS. The CDR3 spells CASSPRDPEKTGELFF. CDR3 nucleotides: TGTGCCAGCAGCCCCCGGGACCCTGAGAAGACCGGGGAGCTGTTTTTT.

The chain has TRBV5-1 and TRBJ2-3; a possible D gene is TRBD2 (5 bases). Per germline, CDR1 SGHRS and CDR2 YFSETQ. The CDR3 consists of 13 residues. V lost 0 bases and J 7 bases, leaving 9 bases between the germline ends. As DNA, the CDR3 is TGCGCCAGCAGCTTGGAACTAGTACATACGCAGTATTTT. The encoded protein is CASSLELVHTQYF. Full variable domain (outside the CDR3, taken from reference TRBV5-1 and TRBJ2-3): KAGVTQTPRYLIKTRGQQVTLSCSPISGHRSVSWYQQTPGQGLQFLFEYFSETQRNKGNFPGRFSGRQFSNSRSEMNVSTLELGDSALYLCASSLELVHTQYFGPGTRLTVL.

The CDR3 here is CASTSPSGADTQYF. CDR3 in DNA: TGCGCCAGCACCTCCCCGTCGGGGGCAGATACGCAGTATTTT. This chain connects TRBV4-1 to TRBJ2-3; maybe TRBD2 (6 bases). This CDR3 spans 14 amino acids. Per germline, CDR1 MGHRA and CDR2 YSYEKL. With 7 bases removed from V and 4 bases from J, the gap between germline ends came to 15 bases.

The chain employs TRBV28 and TRBJ2-1; D is possibly TRBD1 (5 bases). CDR3 length equals 15 residues. Germline-derived CDR1 and CDR2 are MDHEN and SYDVKM. V was trimmed by 4 bases and J by 7 bases, leaving 17 bases between them. The CDR3: CASSSVGQLRNEQFF. CDR3 nucleotides: TGTGCCAGCAGTTCGGTGGGGCAGCTCCGTAATGAGCAGTTCTTC.

CDR3 protein: CASIQRRQGRPYEQYF. For the CDR3, the DNA is TGTGCCAGCATTCAAAGGAGACAGGGGAGGCCCTACGAGCAGTACTTC. The chain uses TRBV21-1 and TRBJ2-7; the table's D call, TRBD1, has no DNA check behind it. TRBV21-1 is labeled a pseudogene. CDR3 length: 16 residues.

This chain uses TRBV2 with TRBJ2-5, with 7 bases aligning to TRBD1. V lost 4 bases to trimming and J lost 5 bases; unmatched junction nucleotides: 10. CDR3 length: 15 residues. In germline, CDR1 is SNHLY, CDR2 FYNNEI. CDR3 sequence (DNA): TGTGCCAGCAGTGGACAGGGACACTACCGGGAGACCCAGTACTTC. This sequence encodes CASSGQGHYRETQYF.

The chain links TRBV24-1 to TRBJ1-2; no reliable D call. Germline CDR1 KGHDR, CDR2 SFDVKD. Trimming removed 2 bases from V and 4 bases from J, with 4 bases in between. The CDR3 loop spans 12 amino acids. As DNA, the CDR3 is TGTGCCACCAGTGATTCCGGCTATGGCTACACCTTC. The encoded protein is CATSDSGYGYTF.

J is TRBJ1-2 and V is TRBV9; 8 positions agree with TRBD1. Unmatched junction bases numbered 12, after V lost 4 bases and J lost 4 bases. The CDR3 is 16 amino acids. Per the germline V gene, CDR1 is SGDLS and CDR2 is YYNGEE. For the CDR3, the DNA is TGTGCCAGCAGCCTAATGGACAGGGTACCCTCCTATGGCTACACCTTC. As protein: CASSLMDRVPSYGYTF.

The chain has TRBV19 and TRBJ2-7, with TRBD2 identical over 12 bases. Per the germline V gene, CDR1 is LNHDA and CDR2 is SQIVND (reference sequence). With V trimmed by 6 bases and J by 3 bases, 12 bases remained unmatched. The CDR3 is 17 amino acids. CDR3 sequence (DNA): TGTGCCAGTAGCCCCTCTTGGACTAGCGGGGTTTACTACGAGCAGTACTTC. This encodes CASSPSWTSGVYYEQYF. Full variable domain (remainder filled in from reference TRBV19 and TRBJ2-7): DGGITQSPKYLFRKEGQNVTLSCEQNLNHDAMYWYRQDPGQGLRLIYYSQIVNDFQKGDIAEGYSVSREKKESFPLTVTSAQKNPTAFYLCASSPSWTSGVYYEQYFGPGTRLTVT.

The J gene is TRBJ1-4, the V gene TRBV18, with 9 positions matching TRBD1. J gave up 8 bases and V 4 bases, and 5 bases lay outside the gene matches. This CDR3 has 14 amino acids. From germline, CDR1 is KGHSH and CDR2 LQKENI. In DNA, the CDR3 is TGTGCCAGCTCACTCGGACAGGGGCGAGAAAAACTGTTTTTT. Its protein product is CASSLGQGREKLFF.

The chain combines TRBV19 with TRBJ1-6, with D possibly TRBD1 on 5 matching bases. Looked up from germline, CDR1 is LNHDA and CDR2 is SQIVND (reference sequence). The CDR3 consists of 16 residues. Trimming left V 5 bases short and J 7 bases short, with 18 bases between. For the CDR3, the DNA is TGTGCCAGTAGTGCACTCACCCAGGGATACAATTCACCCCTCCACTTT. It encodes CASSALTQGYNSPLHF.